The T cell receptor (beta chain) under discussion was sequenced for a study of T cells in Graves' hyperthyroidism and ophthalmopathy. Study overall: Peripheral blood was drawn at first diagnosis, prior to all treatment.

Findings and limits, study-wide: Among thyroid clonotypes expanded above 0.001, most also appeared in blood. A 13 V-J signature model discriminated ophthalmopathy versus stable hyperthyroidism. The model foresaw ophthalmopathy a median roughly 6.6 months prior to onset.

Researchers took RNA transcripts and amplified the TCR beta CDR3 regions from them. With the HTBI primer set, the TCR CDR3 went through a first round of RT-PCR. Using its own MiXCR run on the multiplex PCR reads, TCRdb lists one record per CDR3 protein. The sample has approximately 600,000 distinct CDR3 sequences; 20% to 25% are singletons. Germline trimming cut 5 bases from V and 4 bases from J; bases unmatched to any gene: 5. Germline V gives CDR1 MNHEY, CDR2 SVGEGT. This CDR3 is built from 14 residues. Of note for this clonotype: As yet, its antigen is unknown.

Material for sequencing was blood. The genes are TRBV6-2 or TRBV6-3 and TRBJ2-3; 8 bases are shared with TRBD1. The receptor was derived from a young man with Graves' ophthalmopathy. CDR3 sequence: CASSPWTGPDTQYF. CDR3 nucleotide sequence: TGTGCCAGCAGTCCCTGGACAGGGCCAGATACGCAGTATTTT.